This entry describes one T cell receptor (beta chain). The assay was immunoSEQ multiplex PCR, and TCRdb's table has in-frame clones only and misses some. The sample yields 65,000 to 95,000 clones, about 88% seen once. CDR1 GTSNPN and CDR2 SVGIG come from the germline V gene (reference sequence). V was clipped by 7 bases and J by 7 bases; unmatched bases: 17. This CDR3 spans 16 amino acids. These data originate in a study of T cell changes during pregnancy in multiple sclerosis. The chain uses TRBV30 and TRBJ2-1; 9 bases are a match to TRBD2. This sequence originates from a female donor with multiple sclerosis, enrolled in a pregnancy study. This material consisted of peripheral blood, taken before pregnancy. The CDR3 protein is CAFSPLTSGFGNEQFF. The CDR3 DNA reads TGTGCCTTTTCCCCTCTGACTAGCGGTTTCGGGAATGAGCAGTTCTTC.